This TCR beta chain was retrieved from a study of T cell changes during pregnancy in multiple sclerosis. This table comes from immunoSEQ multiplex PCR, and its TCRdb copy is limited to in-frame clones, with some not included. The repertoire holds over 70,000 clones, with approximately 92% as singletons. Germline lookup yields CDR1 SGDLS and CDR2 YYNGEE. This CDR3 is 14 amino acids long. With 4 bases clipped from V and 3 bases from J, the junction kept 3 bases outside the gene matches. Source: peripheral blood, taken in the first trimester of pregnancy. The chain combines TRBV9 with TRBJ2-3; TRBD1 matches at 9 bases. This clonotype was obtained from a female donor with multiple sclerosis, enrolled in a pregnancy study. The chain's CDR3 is CASSTGGATDTQYF. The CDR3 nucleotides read TGTGCCAGCAGCACAGGGGGCGCGACAGATACGCAGTATTTT.